A selection of T cell receptor beta chains follows, all from one sample in a study of chemoradiotherapy in HPV16-positive cancers. The data were produced by immunoSEQ multiplex PCR, yet TCRdb's version contains in-frame clones alone and is incomplete. The sample yields approximately 35,000 clones, around 80% seen once. The sequencing used blood, collected from a patient who underwent chemoradiotherapy. The receptor set was obtained from a human donor with HPV-associated anogenital cancer. Both conserved end residues are part of each CDR3. The order of the fields is J gene, D gene, clone size, V gene, CDR3 DNA, CDR3 protein. A D gene is named only where the DNA matches it firmly. A row's size may be missing; if present it is once, few, many or a size class.

J gene: TRBJ2-5
D gene: NA
clone size: NA
V gene: TRBV27
CDR3 DNA: TGTGCCAGCAGTTTTGGGTACAGTGGGGATGAGACCCAGTACTTC
CDR3 protein: CASSFGYSGDETQYF

J gene: TRBJ2-3
D gene: NA
clone size: NA
V gene: TRBV27
CDR3 DNA: TGTGCCAGCAACCCACGTGGACAGAAAGGCACAGATACGCAGTATTTT
CDR3 protein: CASNPRGQKGTDTQYF

J gene: TRBJ1-5
D gene: NA
clone size: NA
V gene: TRBV2
CDR3 DNA: TGTGCCAGCAACGAGGCCGGTAGCAATCAGCCCCAGCATTTT
CDR3 protein: CASNEAGSNQPQHF

J gene: TRBJ2-5
D gene: NA
clone size: NA
V gene: TRBV5-1
CDR3 DNA: TGCGCCAGCAGCTTGGACGTGGCCCCGGAGACCCAGTACTTC
CDR3 protein: CASSLDVAPETQYF

J gene: TRBJ1-6
D gene: NA
clone size: NA
V gene: TRBV6-1
CDR3 DNA: TGTGCCAGCAGTGAAGCGCTCGTGGGGGCTAGTTCACCCCTCCACTTT
CDR3 protein: CASSEALVGASSPLHF

J gene: TRBJ2-7
D gene: NA
clone size: few
V gene: TRBV21-1
CDR3 DNA: TGTGCCAGCAGCACCCCGGACAGGGGTTACGAGCAGTACTTC
CDR3 protein: CASSTPDRGYEQYF

J gene: TRBJ1-1
D gene: NA
clone size: few
V gene: TRBV6-1
CDR3 DNA: TGTGCCAGCCTAACAGTTATGAACACTGAAGCTTTCTTT
CDR3 protein: CASLTVMNTEAFF

J gene: TRBJ1-3
D gene: NA
clone size: NA
V gene: TRBV18
CDR3 DNA: TGTGCCAGCTCACCAGACAGTTTCTCTGGAAACACCATATATTTT
CDR3 protein: CASSPDSFSGNTIYF

J gene: TRBJ2-5
D gene: TRBD2
clone size: NA
V gene: TRBV30
CDR3 DNA: TGTGCCTGGAGTGCGCCCCCTGGGAGGGTGCGCCAAGAGACCCAGTACTTC
CDR3 protein: CAWSAPPGRVRQETQYF

J gene: TRBJ1-2
D gene: NA
clone size: NA
V gene: TRBV7-3
CDR3 DNA: TGTGCCAGCAGCCCTAACTGGCAGGGTAATTACACCTTC
CDR3 protein: CASSPNWQGNYTF

J gene: TRBJ2-2
D gene: TRBD1
clone size: NA
V gene: TRBV7-2
CDR3 DNA: TGTGCCAGCAGCTTACTCGGGACAGGGAGGACCGGGGAGCTGTTTTTT
CDR3 protein: CASSLLGTGRTGELFF

J gene: TRBJ2-7
D gene: NA
clone size: NA
V gene: TRBV10-3
CDR3 DNA: TGTGCCATCAGCGGGCCGGATAGTGGGCTCGTCTCCTACGAGCAGTACTTC
CDR3 protein: CAISGPDSGLVSYEQYF

J gene: TRBJ1-2
D gene: TRBD1
clone size: NA
V gene: TRBV7-9
CDR3 DNA: TGTGCCAGCAGCTTAGCGAAGGGACAGGGGGCCGGTGGCTACACCTTC
CDR3 protein: CASSLAKGQGAGGYTF

J gene: TRBJ1-4
D gene: TRBD1
clone size: NA
V gene: TRBV10-2
CDR3 DNA: TGCGCCAGCAGCGAGGGACAGGGGGATGAAAAACTGTTTTTT
CDR3 protein: CASSEGQGDEKLFF

J gene: TRBJ2-5
D gene: TRBD2
clone size: NA
V gene: TRBV6-1
CDR3 DNA: TGTGCCAGCAGTGAAGTTGGGACTAGCGGGGGGCGAGGGTACTTC
CDR3 protein: CASSEVGTSGGRGYF

J gene: TRBJ1-6
D gene: NA
clone size: few
V gene: TRBV7-9
CDR3 DNA: TGTGCCAGCAGCTCTCTGGGCTCCTATAATTCACCCCTCCACTTT
CDR3 protein: CASSSLGSYNSPLHF

J gene: TRBJ1-5
D gene: NA
clone size: NA
V gene: TRBV5-5
CDR3 DNA: TGTGCCAGCAGCCCAGATGGAATTTTCAATCAGCCCCAGCATTTT
CDR3 protein: CASSPDGIFNQPQHF

J gene: TRBJ2-3
D gene: TRBD2
clone size: NA
V gene: TRBV4-1
CDR3 DNA: TGCGCCAGCAGCCAACAAGCGGGGGATACGCAGTATTTT
CDR3 protein: CASSQQAGDTQYF

J gene: TRBJ2-3
D gene: NA
clone size: NA
V gene: TRBV19
CDR3 DNA: TGTGCCACGCGAACAGATACGCAGTATTTT
CDR3 protein: CATRTDTQYF

J gene: TRBJ2-1
D gene: TRBD2
clone size: NA
V gene: TRBV11-3
CDR3 DNA: TGTGCCAGCAGCTTGAATAGCGGGGGGGCGAGCAATGAGCAGTTCTTC
CDR3 protein: CASSLNSGGASNEQFF